The 4 T cell receptor beta chains below come from one sample, sequenced in a study of post-analysis software for immune sequencing data. No antigen has been assigned to these receptors. The library was made from cDNA and included unique molecular identifiers. TCRdb re-called the PCR reads through MiXCR, storing one row per CDR3 protein. The repertoire holds roughly 600,000 distinct CDR3 sequences, around 47% seen once, with 1.5% to 2% in the top ten. Study conclusions and caveats: TRBV5-6, TRBV5-1 and TRBV20-1 were among several TRBV segments more frequent in patients than controls.

The sample consisted of blood. The receptor set was obtained from a girl aged 10 to 17 with multiple sclerosis.

This clonotype has more than one count but fewer than ten. The chain joins TRBV5-6 to TRBJ2-1, with 8 bases identical to TRBD2. J gave up 8 bases and V 2 bases, and 12 bases lay outside the gene matches. Germline lookup yields CDR1 SGHDT and CDR2 YYEEEE. The CDR3 extends over 16 amino acids. The CDR3 loop is CASSLRWSGSYHEQFF. As DNA, the CDR3 is TGTGCCAGCAGCTTAAGATGGAGCGGGAGTTATCATGAGCAGTTCTTC.

This rearrangement joins TRBV11-3 to TRBJ2-7; the match to TRBD2 covers 7 bases. The trim removed 5 bases at V and 3 bases at J, leaving 7 bases unmatched. Looked up from germline, CDR1 is SGHNT and CDR2 is YENEEA. The CDR3 is 14 residues long. The CDR3: CASSPSGGGYEQYF. CDR3 coding DNA: TGTGCCAGCAGCCCCTCTGGGGGGGGCTACGAGCAGTACTTC.

This rearrangement joins TRBV10-3 to TRBJ2-5; D might be TRBD2 (5 bases). The DNA end lines up better with TRBJ2-7; the J call may be wrong. This CDR3 has 13 residues. The germline CDR1 and CDR2 sequences are ENHRY and SYGVKD. The CDR3 reads CAISPSGSYEQYF. For the CDR3, the DNA is TGTGCCATCAGCCCTTCGGGGTCCTACGAGCAGTACTTC.

The V gene is TRBV20-1, the J gene TRBJ2-1; 10 positions agree with TRBD2. Per germline, CDR1 DFQATT and CDR2 SNEGSKA (reference sequence). This CDR3 is 19 amino acids long. Losses at the gene ends were 1 base for V and 0 bases for J; bases not matched to a gene: 12. CDR3 coding DNA: TGCAGTGCTAGAGGTTTCGAACTAGCGGGGCCGTCCTCCTACAATGAGCAGTTCTTC. Translated, it gives CSARGFELAGPSSYNEQFF.